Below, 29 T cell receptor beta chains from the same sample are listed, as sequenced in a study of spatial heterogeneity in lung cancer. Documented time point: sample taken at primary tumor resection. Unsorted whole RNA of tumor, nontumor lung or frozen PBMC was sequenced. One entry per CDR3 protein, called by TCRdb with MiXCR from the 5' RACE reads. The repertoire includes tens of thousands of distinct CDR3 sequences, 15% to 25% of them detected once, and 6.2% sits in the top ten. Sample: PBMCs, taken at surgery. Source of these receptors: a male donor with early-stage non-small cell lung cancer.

The CDR3 bases are TGTGCCAGCAGCCCGGAGGCGGGCACAGATACGCAGTATTTT. This encodes CASSPEAGTDTQYF. The chain uses TRBV9 and TRBJ2-3, with D possibly matching TRBD2 (5 bases). The V and J ends lost 4 bases and 1 base respectively, with 10 bases between them. Germline values: CDR1 SGDLS, CDR2 YYNGEE. The CDR3 runs to 14 residues.

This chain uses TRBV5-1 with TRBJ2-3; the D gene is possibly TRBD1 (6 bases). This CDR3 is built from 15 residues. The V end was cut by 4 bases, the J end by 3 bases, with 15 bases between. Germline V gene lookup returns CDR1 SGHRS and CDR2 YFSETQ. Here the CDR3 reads CASSTGSQQTDTQYF. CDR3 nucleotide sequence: TGCGCCAGCAGCACAGGGAGCCAGCAGACAGATACGCAGTATTTT.

CDR3: CASSSQGAQPQHF. In nucleotides, the CDR3 is TGTGCCAGCAGTTCCCAGGGGGCTCAGCCCCAGCATTTT. This rearrangement joins TRBV28 to TRBJ1-5; 8 bases align to TRBD1. Germline trimming cut 4 bases from V and 6 bases from J; bases unmatched to any gene: 2. Germline V CDR1 and CDR2: MDHEN, SYDVKM. The CDR3 consists of 13 residues.

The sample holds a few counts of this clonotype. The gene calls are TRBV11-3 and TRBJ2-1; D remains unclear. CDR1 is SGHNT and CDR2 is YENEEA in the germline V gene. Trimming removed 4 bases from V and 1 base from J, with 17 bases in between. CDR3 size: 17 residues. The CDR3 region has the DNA TGTGCCAGCAGCTCTGGGCAGGCTCAAGCGTCCTACAATGAGCAGTTCTTC. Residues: CASSSGQAQASYNEQFF. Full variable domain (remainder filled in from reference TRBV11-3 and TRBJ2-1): EAGVVQSPRYKIIEKKQPVAFWCNPISGHNTLYWYLQNLGQGPELLIRYENEEAVDDSQLPKDRFSAERLKGVDSTLKIQPAELGDSAVYLCASSSGQAQASYNEQFFGPGTRLTVL.

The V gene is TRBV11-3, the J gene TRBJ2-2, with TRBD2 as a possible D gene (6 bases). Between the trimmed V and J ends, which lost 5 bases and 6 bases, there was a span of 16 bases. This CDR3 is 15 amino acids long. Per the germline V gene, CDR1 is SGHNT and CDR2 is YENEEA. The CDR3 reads CASSPLASLAGELFF. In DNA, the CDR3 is TGTGCCAGCAGCCCACTAGCCTCTTTGGCCGGGGAGCTGTTTTTT. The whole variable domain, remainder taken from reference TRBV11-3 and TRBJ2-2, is EAGVVQSPRYKIIEKKQPVAFWCNPISGHNTLYWYLQNLGQGPELLIRYENEEAVDDSQLPKDRFSAERLKGVDSTLKIQPAELGDSAVYLCASSPLASLAGELFFGEGSRLTVL.

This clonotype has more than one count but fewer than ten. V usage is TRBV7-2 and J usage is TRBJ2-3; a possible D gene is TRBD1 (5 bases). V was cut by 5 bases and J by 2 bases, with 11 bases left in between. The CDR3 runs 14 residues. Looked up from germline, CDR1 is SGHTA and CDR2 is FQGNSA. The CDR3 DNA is TGTGCCAGCAGCGGGGCGAGACACACAGATACGCAGTATTTT. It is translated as CASSGARHTDTQYF.

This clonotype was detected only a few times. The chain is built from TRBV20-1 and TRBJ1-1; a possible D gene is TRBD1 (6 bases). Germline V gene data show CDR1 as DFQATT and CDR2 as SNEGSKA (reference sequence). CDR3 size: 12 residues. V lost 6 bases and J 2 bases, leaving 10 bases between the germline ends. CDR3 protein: CSAPGENTEAFF. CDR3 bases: TGCAGTGCCCCAGGGGAAAACACTGAAGCTTTCTTT.

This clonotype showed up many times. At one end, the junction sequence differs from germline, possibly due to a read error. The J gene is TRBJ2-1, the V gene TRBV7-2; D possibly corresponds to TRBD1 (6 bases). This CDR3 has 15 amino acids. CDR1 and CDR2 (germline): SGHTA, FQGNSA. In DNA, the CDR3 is TGTGCCAGCAGCTTGTCTCTCCTAGAACAGGGAAAGGTTGGCTTC. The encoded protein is CASSLSLLEQGKVGF. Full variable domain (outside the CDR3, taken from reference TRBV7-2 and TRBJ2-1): GAGVSQSPSNKVTEKGKDVELRCDPISGHTALYWYRQSLGQGLEFLIYFQGNSAPDKSGLPSDRFSAERTGGSVSTLTIQRTQQEDSAVYLCASSLSLLEQGKVGFGPGTRLTVL.

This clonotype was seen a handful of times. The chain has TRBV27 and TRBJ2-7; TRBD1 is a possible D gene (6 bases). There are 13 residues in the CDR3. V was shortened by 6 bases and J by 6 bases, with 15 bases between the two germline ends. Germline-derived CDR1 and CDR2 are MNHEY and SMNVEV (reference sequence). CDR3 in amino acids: CASSSQQGFEQYF. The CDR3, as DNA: TGTGCCAGCAGCAGCCAACAGGGCTTCGAGCAGTACTTC.

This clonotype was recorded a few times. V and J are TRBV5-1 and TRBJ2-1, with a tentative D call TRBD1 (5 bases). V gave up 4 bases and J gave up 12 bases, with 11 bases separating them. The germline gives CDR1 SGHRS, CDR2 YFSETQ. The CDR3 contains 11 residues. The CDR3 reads CASSLGRGQFF. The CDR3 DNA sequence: TGCGCCAGCAGCCTCGGTAGGGGGCAGTTCTTC.

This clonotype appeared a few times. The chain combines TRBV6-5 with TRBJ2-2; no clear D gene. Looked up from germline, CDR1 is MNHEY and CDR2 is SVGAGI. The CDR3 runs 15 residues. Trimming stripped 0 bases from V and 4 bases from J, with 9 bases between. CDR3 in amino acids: CASSYSTALTGELFF. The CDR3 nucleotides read TGTGCCAGCAGTTACTCGACGGCCCTCACCGGGGAGCTGTTTTTT.

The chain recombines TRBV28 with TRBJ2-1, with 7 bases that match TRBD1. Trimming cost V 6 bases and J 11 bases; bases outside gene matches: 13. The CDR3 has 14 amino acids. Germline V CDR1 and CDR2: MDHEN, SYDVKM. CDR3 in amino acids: CASRLDRDSEKQFF. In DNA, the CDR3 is TGTGCCAGCAGGCTTGACCGGGACAGCGAAAAGCAGTTCTTC.

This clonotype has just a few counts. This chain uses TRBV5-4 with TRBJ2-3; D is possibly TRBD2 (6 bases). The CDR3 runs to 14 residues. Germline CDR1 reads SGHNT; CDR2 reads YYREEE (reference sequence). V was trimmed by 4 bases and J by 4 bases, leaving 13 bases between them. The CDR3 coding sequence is TGTGCCAGCAGCACCGGGGTAGCGGCAGATACGCAGTATTTT. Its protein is CASSTGVAADTQYF.

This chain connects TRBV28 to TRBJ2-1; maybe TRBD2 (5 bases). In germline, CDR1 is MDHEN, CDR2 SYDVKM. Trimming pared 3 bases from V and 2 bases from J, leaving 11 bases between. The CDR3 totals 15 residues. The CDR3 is CASSFGLAPYNEQFF. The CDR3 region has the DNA TGTGCCAGCAGTTTTGGGCTAGCCCCCTACAATGAGCAGTTCTTC. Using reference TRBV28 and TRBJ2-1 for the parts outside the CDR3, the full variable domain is DVKVTQSSRYLVKRTGEKVFLECVQDMDHENMFWYRQDPGLGLRLIYFSYDVKMKEKGDIPEGYSVSREKKERFSLILESASTNQTSMYLCASSFGLAPYNEQFFGPGTRLTVL.

CDR3 residues: CASSLIAGQGAGELFF. CDR3 in DNA: TGTGCCAGCAGCTTAATTGCGGGACAGGGGGCCGGGGAGCTGTTTTTT. The chain recombines TRBV7-2 with TRBJ2-2; 11 nucleotides align to TRBD1. The CDR3 covers 16 residues. CDR1 and CDR2 from the germline V gene are SGHTA and FQGNSA. Trimming at V came to 2 bases and at J to 6 bases, leaving 5 bases not matched to a gene.

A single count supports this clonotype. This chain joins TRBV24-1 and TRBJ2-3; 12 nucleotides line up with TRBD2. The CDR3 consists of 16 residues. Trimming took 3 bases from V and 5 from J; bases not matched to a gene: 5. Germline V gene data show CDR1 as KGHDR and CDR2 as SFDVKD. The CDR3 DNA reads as TGTGCCACCAGTGATCCGACTAGCGGGAGTGTAGATACGCAGTATTTT. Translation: CATSDPTSGSVDTQYF.

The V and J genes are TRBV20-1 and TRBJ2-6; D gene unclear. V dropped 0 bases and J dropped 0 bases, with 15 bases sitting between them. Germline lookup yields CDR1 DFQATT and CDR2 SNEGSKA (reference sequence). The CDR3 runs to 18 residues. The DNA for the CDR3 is TGCAGTGCTAGAGATCCCCGGGCAGGCAGCTCTGGGGCCAACGTCCTGACTTTC. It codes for CSARDPRAGSSGANVLTF.

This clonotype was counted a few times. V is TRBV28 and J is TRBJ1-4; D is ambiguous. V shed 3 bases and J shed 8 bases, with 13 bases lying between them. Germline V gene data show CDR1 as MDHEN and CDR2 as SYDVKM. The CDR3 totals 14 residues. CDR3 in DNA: TGTGCCAGCAGTTTCCCCGACGGCCGGGAAAAACTGTTTTTT. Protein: CASSFPDGREKLFF.

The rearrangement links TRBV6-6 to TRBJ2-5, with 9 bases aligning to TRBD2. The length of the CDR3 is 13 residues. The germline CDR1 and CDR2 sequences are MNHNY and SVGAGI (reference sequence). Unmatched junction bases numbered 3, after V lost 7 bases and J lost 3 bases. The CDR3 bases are TGTGCCAGCACCTTAGCGGGAGAAGAGACCCAGTACTTC. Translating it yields CASTLAGEETQYF.

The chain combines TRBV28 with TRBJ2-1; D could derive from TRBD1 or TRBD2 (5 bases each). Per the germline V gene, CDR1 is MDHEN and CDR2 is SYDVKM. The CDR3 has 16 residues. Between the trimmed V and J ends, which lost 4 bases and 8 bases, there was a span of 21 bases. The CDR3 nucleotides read TGTGCCAGCAGTTCGCTGGGCCAGGGAAGTAGCGATGAGCAGTTCTTC. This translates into CASSSLGQGSSDEQFF. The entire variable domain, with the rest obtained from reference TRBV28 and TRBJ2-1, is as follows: DVKVTQSSRYLVKRTGEKVFLECVQDMDHENMFWYRQDPGLGLRLIYFSYDVKMKEKGDIPEGYSVSREKKERFSLILESASTNQTSMYLCASSSLGQGSSDEQFFGPGTRLTVL.

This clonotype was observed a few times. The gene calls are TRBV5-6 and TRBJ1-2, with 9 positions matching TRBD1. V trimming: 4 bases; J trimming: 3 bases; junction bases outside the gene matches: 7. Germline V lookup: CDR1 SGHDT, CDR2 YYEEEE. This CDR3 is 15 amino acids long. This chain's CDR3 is CASSPRDRDHYGYTF. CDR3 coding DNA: TGTGCCAGCAGCCCCCGGGACAGGGATCACTATGGCTACACCTTC. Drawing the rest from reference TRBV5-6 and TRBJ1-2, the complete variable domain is DAGVTQSPTHLIKTRGQQVTLRCSPKSGHDTVSWYQQALGQGPQFIFQYYEEEERQRGNFPDRFSGHQFPNYSSELNVNALLLGDSALYLCASSPRDRDHYGYTFGSGTRLTVV.

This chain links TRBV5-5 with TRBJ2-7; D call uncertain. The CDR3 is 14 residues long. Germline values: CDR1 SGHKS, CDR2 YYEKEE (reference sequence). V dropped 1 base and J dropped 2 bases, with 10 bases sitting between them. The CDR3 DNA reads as TGTGCCAGCAGCTTGATAACAGAGGCCTACGAGCAGTACTTC. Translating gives CASSLITEAYEQYF.

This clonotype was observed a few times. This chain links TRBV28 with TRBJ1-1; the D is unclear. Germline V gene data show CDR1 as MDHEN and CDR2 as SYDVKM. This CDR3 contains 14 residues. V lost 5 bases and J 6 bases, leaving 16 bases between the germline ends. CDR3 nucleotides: TGTGCCAGCAGTACAGAGGTCCCGGTCCCTGAAGCTTTCTTT. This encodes CASSTEVPVPEAFF.

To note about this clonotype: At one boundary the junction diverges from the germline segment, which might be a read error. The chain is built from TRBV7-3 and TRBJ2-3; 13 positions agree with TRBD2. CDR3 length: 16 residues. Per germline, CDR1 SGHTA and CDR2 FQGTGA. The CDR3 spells CVSSLGTSGATDTQYF. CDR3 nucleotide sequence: TGTGTCAGCAGCTTAGGGACTAGCGGGGCTACAGATACGCAGTATTTT.

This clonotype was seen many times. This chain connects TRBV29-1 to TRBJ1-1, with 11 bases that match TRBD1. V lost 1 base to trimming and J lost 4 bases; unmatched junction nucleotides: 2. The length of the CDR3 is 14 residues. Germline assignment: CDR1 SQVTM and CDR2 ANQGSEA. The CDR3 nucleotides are TGCAGCGTTGAAGGTGGGACAGGGGGCACTGAAGCTTTCTTT. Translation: CSVEGGTGGTEAFF.

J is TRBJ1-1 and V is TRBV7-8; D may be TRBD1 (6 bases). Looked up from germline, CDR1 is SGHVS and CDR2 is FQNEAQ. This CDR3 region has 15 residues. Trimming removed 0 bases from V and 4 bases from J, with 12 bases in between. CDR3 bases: TGTGCCAGCAGCTTAGCTCAGGGGATCGGCACTGAAGCTTTCTTT. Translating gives CASSLAQGIGTEAFF. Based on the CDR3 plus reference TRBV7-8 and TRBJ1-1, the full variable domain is GAGVSQSPRYKVAKRGQDVALRCDPISGHVSLFWYQQALGQGPEFLTYFQNEAQLDKSGLPSDRFFAERPEGSVSTLKIQRTQQEDSAVYLCASSLAQGIGTEAFFGQGTRLTVV.

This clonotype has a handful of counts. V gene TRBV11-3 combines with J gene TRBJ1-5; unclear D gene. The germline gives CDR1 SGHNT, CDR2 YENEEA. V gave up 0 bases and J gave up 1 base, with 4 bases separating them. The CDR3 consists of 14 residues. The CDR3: CASSLEWSNQPQHF. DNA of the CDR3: TGTGCCAGCAGCTTAGAATGGAGCAATCAGCCCCAGCATTTT.

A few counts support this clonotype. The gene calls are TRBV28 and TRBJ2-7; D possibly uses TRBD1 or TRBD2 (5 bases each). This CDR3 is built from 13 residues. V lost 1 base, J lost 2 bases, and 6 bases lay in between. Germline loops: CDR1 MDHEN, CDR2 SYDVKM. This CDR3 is CASSLSGPYEQYF. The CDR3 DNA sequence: TGTGCCAGCAGTTTATCGGGACCCTACGAGCAGTACTTC. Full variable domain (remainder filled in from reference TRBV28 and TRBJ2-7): DVKVTQSSRYLVKRTGEKVFLECVQDMDHENMFWYRQDPGLGLRLIYFSYDVKMKEKGDIPEGYSVSREKKERFSLILESASTNQTSMYLCASSLSGPYEQYFGPGTRLTVT.

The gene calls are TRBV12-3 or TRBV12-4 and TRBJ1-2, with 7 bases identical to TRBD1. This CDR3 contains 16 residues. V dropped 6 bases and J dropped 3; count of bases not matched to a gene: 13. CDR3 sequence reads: CASSHRGQKPYYGYTF. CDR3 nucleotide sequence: TGTGCCAGCAGCCATAGGGGACAGAAACCCTACTATGGCTACACCTTC.